Presented here are 24 T cell receptor beta chains from one specimen sequenced in a study of technical replicates of blood from several donors. Some clones are missing from TCRdb's copy, which holds only in-frame ones; the method was immunoSEQ multiplex PCR. The table shows 95,000 to 100,000 clones, with 96% occurring only once. The sample comprised T cells isolated from PBMCs. The source is a human donor in good health.

V usage is TRBV19 and J usage is TRBJ2-2; 8 positions agree with TRBD1. Germline loops: CDR1 LNHDA, CDR2 SQIVND (reference sequence). The CDR3 has 14 residues. J was trimmed by 6 bases and V by 5 bases; bases with no gene match: 5. This chain's CDR3 is CASSLGQGAGELFF. DNA for the CDR3: TGTGCCAGTAGTCTAGGACAGGGTGCCGGGGAGCTGTTTTTT.

The DNA for the CDR3 is TGTGCCAGCAGCGTAGGCCCGGGGTCGGGTTACGAGCAGTACTTC. Protein: CASSVGPGSGYEQYF. The V call is TRBV9, the J call TRBJ2-7, with D possibly matching TRBD2 (5 bases). The V end was cut by 0 bases, the J end by 4 bases, with 14 bases between. CDR1 is SGDLS and CDR2 is YYNGEE in the germline V gene. This CDR3 is 15 amino acids long.

The J gene is TRBJ2-7, the V gene TRBV7-2, with 8 bases matching TRBD2. CDR1 and CDR2 from the germline V gene are SGHTA and FQGNSA. Trimming took 5 bases from V and 4 from J; bases not matched to a gene: 13. CDR3 length equals 16 residues. The CDR3 nucleotides read TGTGCCAGCAGCGACCTGGCAAGCGGGAGAAATTACGAGCAGTACTTC. Translated: CASSDLASGRNYEQYF.

The gene calls are TRBV5-5 and TRBJ2-1; maybe TRBD2 (7 bases). Trimming removed 1 base from V and 2 bases from J, with 19 bases in between. This CDR3 contains 18 residues. The germline V gene encodes CDR1 SGHKS and CDR2 YYEKEE (reference sequence). The CDR3 region is CASSLRGGARAPYNEQFF. Here the CDR3 DNA reads TGTGCCAGCAGCTTGAGGGGGGGCGCTAGGGCCCCCTACAATGAGCAGTTCTTC.

The chain employs TRBV7-3 and TRBJ1-1, with unresolved D. The ends were cut back, 5 bases at V and 0 bases at J, with 13 bases in the middle. This CDR3 is built from 15 residues. The germline V gene encodes CDR1 SGHTA and CDR2 FQGTGA. Written as DNA, the CDR3 is TGTGCCAGCAGCCCACGATCAGACATGAACACTGAAGCTTTCTTT. As protein: CASSPRSDMNTEAFF.

The chain couples TRBV5-1 to TRBJ2-7; TRBD2 matches 12 bases. This CDR3 spans 16 amino acids. The V and J ends lost 3 bases and 7 bases, in that order; junction bases with no gene match: 11. Looked up from germline, CDR1 is SGHRS and CDR2 is YFSETQ. CDR3 sequence (DNA): TGCGCCAGCAGCTCCTCTGGACTAGCGGGGAGACGGGAGCAGTACTTC. Translation gives CASSSSGLAGRREQYF.

The V and J genes are TRBV6-1 and TRBJ2-6; D is perhaps TRBD2 (6 bases). Deletions cut 3 bases from V and 2 bases from J, with 17 bases between. The CDR3 sequence is 18 residues long. Germline V lookup: CDR1 MNHNS, CDR2 SASEGT. CDR3 in amino acids: CASSEIGGGLTGANVLTF. CDR3 DNA: TGTGCCAGCAGTGAGATTGGGGGAGGCCTCACTGGGGCCAACGTCCTGACTTTC.

The V gene is TRBV5-1, the J gene TRBJ2-2; 7 bases line up with TRBD2. J lost 0 bases, V lost 1 base, and 3 bases had no gene match. This CDR3 has 16 amino acids. CDR1 SGHRS and CDR2 YFSETQ come from the germline V gene. CDR3 region: CASSLLGGTNTGELFF. The CDR3 DNA sequence: TGCGCCAGCAGCTTGTTGGGAGGGACGAACACCGGGGAGCTGTTTTTT.

This clone appeared once. The chain combines TRBV19 with TRBJ2-7; 11 nucleotides align to TRBD2. V was clipped by 5 bases and J by 2 bases; unmatched bases: 14. Germline V lookup: CDR1 LNHDA, CDR2 SQIVND (reference sequence). This CDR3 region has 18 residues. The CDR3 reads CASSASTSGTRRPYEQYF. The CDR3 DNA reads TGTGCCAGTAGTGCATCGACTAGCGGGACCCGAAGGCCCTACGAGCAGTACTTC.

This chain links TRBV6-5 with TRBJ1-1, with unresolved D. The CDR3 spans 13 residues. V gave up 5 bases and J gave up 0 bases, with 7 bases separating them. Germline V gene data show CDR1 as MNHEY and CDR2 as SVGAGI. The CDR3 reads CASSPRVNTEAFF. As DNA, the CDR3 is TGTGCCAGCAGTCCTCGGGTGAACACTGAAGCTTTCTTT.

V and J are TRBV30 and TRBJ2-2, with a tentative D call TRBD1 (6 bases). Trimming took off 1 base at V and 2 bases at J, with 11 bases between the two ends. The germline V gene encodes CDR1 GTSNPN and CDR2 SVGIG (reference sequence). The CDR3 spans 15 residues. The CDR3 DNA follows: TGTGCCTGGAGTGCCCTGGGGGCTAACACCGGGGAGCTGTTTTTT. Translation: CAWSALGANTGELFF.

V gene TRBV2 combines with J gene TRBJ2-1, with 13 bases matching TRBD2. The length of the CDR3 is 16 residues. Germline lookup yields CDR1 SNHLY and CDR2 FYNNEI. Trimming cost V 6 bases and J 0 bases; bases outside gene matches: 2. CDR3 DNA: TGTGCCAGCAGCCGGACTAGCGGGGGCTCCTACAATGAGCAGTTCTTC. It codes for CASSRTSGGSYNEQFF.

The chain is built from TRBV4-1 and TRBJ2-1, with D possibly matching TRBD2 (6 bases). Between the trimmed V and J ends, which lost 4 bases and 9 bases, there was a span of 22 bases. This CDR3 comprises 16 residues. Germline lookup yields CDR1 MGHRA and CDR2 YSYEKL. CDR3 DNA: TGCGCCAGCAGCCCAGCTACCTTAGGAGGGCTTGGTGAGCAGTTCTTC. This translates into CASSPATLGGLGEQFF.

The rearrangement links TRBV5-8 to TRBJ2-7; TRBD2 aligns across 11 bases. Unmatched junction bases numbered 10, after V lost 2 bases and J lost 3 bases. The CDR3 totals 17 residues. Per the germline V gene, CDR1 is SGHTS and CDR2 is YDEGEE. Here the CDR3 reads CASSFLSLAGGLYEQYF. The DNA of the CDR3 is TGTGCCAGCAGCTTTTTATCCCTAGCGGGGGGTCTCTACGAGCAGTACTTC.

This chain links TRBV11-2 with TRBJ1-1; D not certain. The germline V gene has CDR1 SGHAT and CDR2 FQNNGV. V gave up 0 bases and J gave up 1 base, with 15 bases separating them. This CDR3 region has 17 residues. CDR3 loop: CASSLDLWGEENTEAFF. Here the CDR3 DNA reads TGTGCCAGCAGCTTAGATCTCTGGGGAGAAGAGAACACTGAAGCTTTCTTT.

This clone showed up just once. The rearrangement uses TRBV7-9 and TRBJ2-4; the D gene is possibly TRBD1 (6 bases). The CDR3 length is 14 residues. Per germline, CDR1 SEHNR and CDR2 FQNEAQ (reference sequence). V lost 10 bases, J lost 4 bases, and 17 bases lay in between. This CDR3 is CATSLPGQKNIQYF. CDR3 bases: TGTGCCACCTCACTACCGGGACAAAAAAACATTCAGTACTTC.

The CDR3 DNA reads TGCAGCGTTGTCGGACAGGGGATTTACAATGAGCAGTTCTTC. Its protein product is CSVVGQGIYNEQFF. This chain joins TRBV29-1 and TRBJ2-1; 9 bases align to TRBD1. The germline V gene encodes CDR1 SQVTM and CDR2 ANQGSEA. V was pared by 4 bases and J by 4 bases, with 5 bases of the junction left unmatched. The CDR3 is 14 residues long.

The chain carries TRBV6-5 and TRBJ1-1; D gene unclear. The CDR3 covers 15 residues. Germline-derived CDR1 and CDR2 are MNHEY and SVGAGI. Trimming left V 2 bases short and J 4 bases short, with 14 bases between. CDR3 loop: CASSYPPLGSTEAFF. The CDR3 DNA reads as TGTGCCAGCAGTTACCCTCCCCTGGGGAGCACTGAAGCTTTCTTT.

The chain couples TRBV10-1 to TRBJ2-7, with D perhaps TRBD2 (5 bases). The germline CDR1 and CDR2 sequences are WNHNN and SYGVQD (reference sequence). V lost 2 bases, J lost 3 bases, and 11 bases lay in between. The CDR3 sequence is 14 residues long. CDR3 sequence reads: CASSETLASYEQYF. The CDR3 coding sequence is TGCGCCAGCAGTGAGACCTTAGCGAGCTACGAGCAGTACTTC.

The rearrangement uses TRBV12-5 and TRBJ1-2; 8 nucleotides agree with TRBD1. The CDR3 totals 17 residues. CDR1 and CDR2 from the germline V gene are LGHNT and FRNRAP. V lost 2 bases to trimming and J lost 3 bases; unmatched junction nucleotides: 11. The CDR3 sequence is CASGLPHKQGGDYGYTF. As DNA, the CDR3 is TGTGCTAGTGGTTTGCCCCATAAACAGGGGGGAGACTATGGCTACACCTTC.

V is TRBV5-6 and J is TRBJ1-2; D call uncertain. The CDR3 is 14 amino acids. Per germline, CDR1 SGHDT and CDR2 YYEEEE. V was clipped by 2 bases and J by 3 bases, with 11 bases between them. The CDR3 nucleotides are TGTGCCAGCAGCTTCCAGTCGGCGGACTATGGCTACACCTTC. Protein: CASSFQSADYGYTF.

The chain recombines TRBV7-9 with TRBJ1-3, with D maybe TRBD1 (6 bases). Trimming took off 4 bases at V and 2 bases at J, with 15 bases between the two ends. Germline V lookup: CDR1 SEHNR, CDR2 FQNEAQ (reference sequence). The CDR3 has 16 residues. The DNA of the CDR3 is TGTGCCAGCAGCTCCGCCGGGCCAGGGGCTGGAAACACCATATATTTT. The encoded protein is CASSSAGPGAGNTIYF.

The chain is built from TRBV2 and TRBJ1-2; TRBD1 aligns across 9 bases. The CDR3 length is 13 residues. The J segment lost 4 bases and the V segment lost 11 bases, leaving 8 bases of the junction unmatched. Germline V gene lookup returns CDR1 SNHLY and CDR2 FYNNEI. The CDR3 region is CASTGGEVYGYTF. The CDR3 DNA follows: TGTGCCTCCACAGGGGGCGAAGTCTATGGCTACACCTTC.

The chain carries TRBV11-2 and TRBJ1-4; tentative D call: TRBD1 (5 bases). Germline loops: CDR1 SGHAT, CDR2 FQNNGV. Trimming stripped 3 bases from V and 5 bases from J, with 13 bases between. CDR3 length: 15 amino acids. The CDR3 bases are TGTGCCAGCAGCTTCGATGCAAGGGGAAATGAAAAACTGTTTTTT. It encodes CASSFDARGNEKLFF.